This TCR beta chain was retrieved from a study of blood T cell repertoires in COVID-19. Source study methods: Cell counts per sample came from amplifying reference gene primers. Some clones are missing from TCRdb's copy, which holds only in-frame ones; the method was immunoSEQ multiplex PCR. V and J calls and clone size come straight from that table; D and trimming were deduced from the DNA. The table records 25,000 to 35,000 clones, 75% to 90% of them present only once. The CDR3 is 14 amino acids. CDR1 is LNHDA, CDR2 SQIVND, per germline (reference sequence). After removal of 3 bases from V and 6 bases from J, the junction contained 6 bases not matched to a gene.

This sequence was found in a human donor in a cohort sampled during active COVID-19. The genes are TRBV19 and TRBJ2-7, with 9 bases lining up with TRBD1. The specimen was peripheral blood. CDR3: CASSIRGQGGEQYF. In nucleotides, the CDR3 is TGTGCCAGTAGTATTAGGGGACAGGGTGGCGAGCAGTACTTC.